Following are 26 T cell receptor beta chains from one sample sequenced in a study of early T cells in non-severe SARS-CoV-2 infection. TCRdb independently ran MiXCR on the 5' RACE reads; one entry per CDR3 protein. Of about 26,000 distinct CDR3 sequences in the sample, 4.4% were seen once. Sequences were obtained from whole blood. The receptors were gathered from an adult who was a healthcare worker with PCR-confirmed SARS-CoV-2 infection or an uninfected control (not recorded which).

Of note for this clonotype: A junction boundary mismatches the germline segment, possibly from a read error. The gene calls are TRBV20-1 and TRBJ2-3; unclear D gene. Germline V gene data show CDR1 as DFQATT and CDR2 as SNEGSKA (reference sequence). There are 14 residues in the CDR3. The CDR3 region has the DNA TGCAGTGCTAGTCTTTTCCTCGGCACAGTTACGCAGTATTTT. Encoded protein: CSASLFLGTVTQYF.

The chain carries TRBV25-1 and TRBJ2-2; possible D gene TRBD1, 6 bases. The germline CDR1 and CDR2 sequences are MGHDK and SYGVNS. V shed 1 base and J shed 12 bases, with 9 bases lying between them. The CDR3 has 12 residues. Written as DNA, the CDR3 is TGTGCCAGCAGTGAATTAGGGGGAAAGCTGTTTTTT. It translates to CASSELGGKLFF. Using reference TRBV25-1 and TRBJ2-2 for the parts outside the CDR3, the full variable domain is EADIYQTPRYLVIGTGKKITLECSQTMGHDKMYWYQQDPGMELHLIHYSYGVNSTEKGDLSSESTVSRIRTEHFPLTLESARPSHTSQYLCASSELGGKLFFGEGSRLTVL.

Ten or more counts support this clonotype. The V and J genes are TRBV4-3 and TRBJ2-3, with TRBD2 matching 11 bases. The V segment lost 5 bases and the J segment 0 bases; nucleotides outside the gene matches: 16. The CDR3 sequence is 20 residues long. Germline V CDR1 and CDR2: LGHNA, YSLEER. The CDR3 region has the DNA TGCGCCAGCAGCGAGGACCCCGGGACCTTAGCGGGAGGGAGCACAGATACGCAGTATTTT. Encoded protein: CASSEDPGTLAGGSTDTQYF.

The sample holds many counts of this clonotype. V and J are TRBV20-1 and TRBJ2-7; a weak D match, TRBD1 (6 bases). Trimming cost V 0 bases and J 0 bases, with 15 bases left between them. Germline values: CDR1 DFQATT, CDR2 SNEGSKA (reference sequence). The CDR3 is 16 amino acids. CDR3 nucleotide sequence: TGCAGTGCTAGAGATCTGCGACAGGCCCACTCCTACGAGCAGTACTTC. It is translated as CSARDLRQAHSYEQYF.

This clonotype was counted between two and nine times. V and J are TRBV6-5 and TRBJ2-7; a weak D match, TRBD2 (5 bases). This CDR3 spans 12 amino acids. The V end was cut by 10 bases, the J end by 0 bases, with 10 bases between. The germline V gene encodes CDR1 MNHEY and CDR2 SVGAGI. Written as DNA, the CDR3 is TGTGCCACGAAGCGGAGCTCCTACGAGCAGTACTTC. It codes for CATKRSSYEQYF.

This clonotype was detected many times. The CDR3 DNA is TGTGCCAGCAGCGGGAGGGCCTACAATGAGCAGTTCTTC. Its protein product is CASSGRAYNEQFF. The chain has TRBV7-2 and TRBJ2-1, with 7 bases matching TRBD2. J lost 2 bases, V lost 5 bases, and 0 bases had no gene match. CDR1 SGHTA and CDR2 FQGNSA come from the germline V gene. The CDR3 spans 13 residues. The whole variable domain, remainder taken from reference TRBV7-2 and TRBJ2-1, is GAGVSQSPSNKVTEKGKDVELRCDPISGHTALYWYRQSLGQGLEFLIYFQGNSAPDKSGLPSDRFSAERTGGSVSTLTIQRTQQEDSAVYLCASSGRAYNEQFFGPGTRLTVL.

This clonotype was found many times. This chain links TRBV12-3 or TRBV12-4 with TRBJ2-7, with a possible D match to TRBD1 (5 bases). The CDR3 is made up of 13 amino acids. Trimming stripped 5 bases from V and 4 bases from J, with 12 bases between. The CDR3 region is CASSLAGRYEQYV. For the CDR3, the DNA is TGTGCCAGCAGTCTCGCAGGGCGTTACGAGCAGTACGTC.

This clonotype was picked up many times. The gene calls are TRBV14 and TRBJ1-2; 9 nucleotides agree with TRBD1. Per germline, CDR1 SGHDN and CDR2 FVKESK. Unmatched junction bases numbered 4, after V lost 0 bases and J lost 5 bases. The CDR3 sequence is 15 residues long. The CDR3 protein is CASSQDTGTGYGYTF. The CDR3 DNA follows: TGTGCCAGCAGCCAAGATACCGGGACAGGGTATGGCTACACCTTC.

This clonotype was seen a handful of times. The junction does not match germline at one end; this may be a read error. The chain combines TRBV7-9 with TRBJ2-1; 13 bases agree with TRBD2. The CDR3 covers 17 residues. From germline, CDR1 is SEHNR and CDR2 FQNEAQ (reference sequence). CDR3 nucleotide sequence: TGTGCCGGCAGCTCGCCGATACTAGCGGGAGGGCGGTATGAGCAGTTCTTC. Its translation: CAGSSPILAGGRYEQFF.

This clonotype was picked up many times. The chain couples TRBV24-1 to TRBJ2-1, with D maybe TRBD1 (5 bases). The CDR3 is 15 amino acids. Per the germline V gene, CDR1 is KGHDR and CDR2 is SFDVKD. Trimming shortened V by 1 base and J by 8 bases, and 14 bases separated the two germline ends. CDR3 sequence: CATSDLGQDTDEQFF. The CDR3 DNA reads TGTGCCACCAGTGATTTAGGCCAGGACACCGATGAGCAGTTCTTC.

This clonotype has ten or more counts. CDR3 DNA sequence: TGCGCCAGCAGCTTGGAGACCGGGGAGCTGTTTTTT. This gives the protein CASSLETGELFF. The gene calls are TRBV5-1 and TRBJ2-2; unclear D gene. This CDR3 region has 12 residues. Germline loops: CDR1 SGHRS, CDR2 YFSETQ. Trimming stripped 0 bases from V and 5 bases from J, with 2 bases between.

This clonotype came up many times. The chain joins TRBV7-6 to TRBJ1-1; 7 bases line up with TRBD1. Germline V CDR1 and CDR2: SGHVS, FNYEAQ. This CDR3 is built from 13 residues. V was clipped by 5 bases and J by 5 bases; unmatched bases: 5. CDR3 DNA: TGTGCCAGCAGCCACAGGGGAGAGACTGAAGCTTTCTTT. This sequence encodes CASSHRGETEAFF. The full variable domain, its missing parts supplied by reference TRBV7-6 and TRBJ1-1, is GAGVSQSPRYKVTKRGQDVALRCDPISGHVSLYWYRQALGQGPEFLTYFNYEAQQDKSGLPNDRFSAERPEGSISTLTIQRTEQRDSAMYRCASSHRGETEAFFGQGTRLTVV.

This clonotype has at least ten counts. The chain is built from TRBV20-1 and TRBJ2-7; perhaps D is TRBD1 or TRBD2 (5 bases each). Trimming stripped 2 bases from V and 7 bases from J, with 12 bases between. The CDR3 spans 12 residues. Germline CDR1 DFQATT, CDR2 SNEGSKA (reference sequence). The CDR3 DNA sequence: TGCAGTGCTAGATCCGGGACGGGGGAGCAGTACTTC. Amino acids: CSARSGTGEQYF.

This clonotype was seen repeatedly, ten times or more. This chain uses TRBV5-1 with TRBJ2-5, with TRBD2 matching over 13 bases. With V trimmed by 3 bases and J by 5 bases, 10 bases remained unmatched. Germline V lookup: CDR1 SGHRS, CDR2 YFSETQ. This CDR3 has 17 residues. CDR3 amino acids: CASSSGLAGQTGETQYF. For the CDR3, the DNA is TGCGCCAGCAGCTCGGGACTAGCGGGGCAAACCGGGGAGACCCAGTACTTC.

This clonotype occurred many times. This rearrangement joins TRBV3-1 to TRBJ2-7, with 7 bases that match TRBD2. CDR3 length: 13 residues. Germline values: CDR1 LGHDT, CDR2 YNNKEL (reference sequence). V lost 1 base and J lost 6; bases outside the gene matches: 3. CDR3 residues: CASSQVSGGEQYF. The CDR3 DNA follows: TGTGCCAGCAGCCAAGTCTCGGGGGGCGAGCAGTACTTC.

This clonotype was seen ten or more times. This chain connects TRBV6-2 or TRBV6-3 to TRBJ1-1, with D possibly matching TRBD1 (5 bases). The length of the CDR3 is 17 residues. The germline V gene has CDR1 MNHEY and CDR2 SVGEGT. The V end was cut by 6 bases, the J end by 1 base, with 21 bases between. As DNA, the CDR3 is TGTGCCAGCAGAACCCGAACCCGACAGCAAGGGAACACTGAAGCTTTCTTT. Translating gives CASRTRTRQQGNTEAFF.

This clonotype was observed a handful of times. This sequence joins TRBV7-2 and TRBJ1-5; D possibly corresponds to TRBD1 (6 bases). Trimming pared 0 bases from V and 3 bases from J, leaving 6 bases between. The CDR3 covers 14 residues. Germline values: CDR1 SGHTA, CDR2 FQGNSA. The CDR3 protein is CASSLAGHNQPQHF. The CDR3 DNA reads TGTGCCAGCAGCTTAGCGGGACACAATCAGCCCCAGCATTTT.

Many counts were recorded for this clonotype. This chain uses TRBV5-5 with TRBJ1-4; 9 bases line up with TRBD1. V shed 0 bases and J 5 bases; nucleotides not matched to a gene: 8. The CDR3 spans 17 residues. Germline V CDR1 and CDR2: SGHKS, YYEKEE (reference sequence). Written as DNA, the CDR3 is TGTGCCAGCAGCTTGGGGACAGGGGTCTCCGTGAATGAAAAACTGTTTTTT. It codes for CASSLGTGVSVNEKLFF.

This clonotype has a count of ten or more. The rearrangement links TRBV10-3 to TRBJ2-3; 7 bases are a match to TRBD2. The CDR3 loop spans 16 amino acids. The trim removed 2 bases at V and 5 bases at J, leaving 10 bases unmatched. CDR1 is ENHRY and CDR2 is SYGVKD in the germline V gene. Here the CDR3 reads CAISEPLGGRGDTQYF. For the CDR3, the DNA is TGTGCCATCAGTGAGCCCCTGGGAGGGCGCGGAGATACGCAGTATTTT.

Judged by abundance, this clonotype is medium-sized. The CDR3 loop reads CASSPDSGTEAFF. The CDR3, as DNA: TGTGCCAGCAGCCCCGACAGCGGCACTGAAGCTTTCTTT. The V call is TRBV5-6, the J call TRBJ1-1; maybe TRBD1 (5 bases). Trimming shortened V by 4 bases and J by 4 bases, and 11 bases separated the two germline ends. Germline V gene sequence: CDR1 SGHDT, CDR2 YYEEEE. The CDR3 extends over 13 amino acids.

This clonotype was recorded many times. The chain carries TRBV9 and TRBJ2-1; the D is unclear. Trimming removed 0 bases from V and 3 bases from J, with 10 bases in between. The CDR3 loop spans 15 amino acids. The germline V gene has CDR1 SGDLS and CDR2 YYNGEE. CDR3 DNA sequence: TGTGCCAGCAGCGTAGAAAGGGAATTCTACAATGAGCAGTTCTTC. Amino acid sequence: CASSVEREFYNEQFF.

This clonotype was recorded at least ten times. The chain is built from TRBV19 and TRBJ1-2; 7 nucleotides align to TRBD1. The CDR3 length is 11 residues. Trimming cost V 10 bases and J 6 bases; bases outside gene matches: 5. Germline V CDR1 and CDR2: LNHDA, SQIVND (reference sequence). CDR3 bases: TGTGCCATCACGCAGGGGGATGGCTACACCTTC. Residues: CAITQGDGYTF.

This clonotype has ten or more counts. The rearrangement links TRBV29-1 to TRBJ1-2, with 9 bases identical to TRBD1. The CDR3 runs to 13 residues. J was trimmed by 6 bases and V by 6 bases; bases with no gene match: 8. In germline, CDR1 is SQVTM, CDR2 ANQGSEA. The CDR3 nucleotides read TGCAGCGTGGAAACACAGGGGGCGGATGGCTACACCTTC. Protein: CSVETQGADGYTF. Supplemented by reference TRBV29-1 and TRBJ1-2, the full variable domain reads SAVISQKPSRDICQRGTSLTIQCQVDSQVTMMFWYRQQPGQSLTLIATANQGSEATYESGFVIDKFPISRPNLTFSTLTVSNMSPEDSSIYLCSVETQGADGYTFGSGTRLTVV.

At least ten counts were recorded for this clonotype. This chain links TRBV6-2 or TRBV6-3 with TRBJ1-5; D may be TRBD1 (6 bases). The CDR3 spans 16 residues. Trimming cost V 5 bases and J 4 bases, with 18 bases left between them. Germline CDR1 MNHEY, CDR2 SVGEGT. CDR3 bases: TGTGCCAGCAGTCACCTAACAGGGTTGGTTAATCAGCCCCAGCATTTT. Its translation is CASSHLTGLVNQPQHF.

The chain combines TRBV2 with TRBJ2-1, with D maybe TRBD1 (6 bases). CDR3 size: 16 residues. The ends were cut back, 8 bases at V and 0 bases at J, with 17 bases in the middle. Germline-derived CDR1 and CDR2 are SNHLY and FYNNEI. The CDR3 is CASGSNRDSSYNEQFF. CDR3 sequence (DNA): TGTGCCAGCGGAAGCAACAGGGATAGCTCCTACAATGAGCAGTTCTTC.

The chain employs TRBV4-2 and TRBJ2-5, with 12 bases identical to TRBD2. From germline, CDR1 is LGHNA and CDR2 YNFKEQ. CDR3 length: 16 amino acids. V shed 4 bases and J 5 bases; nucleotides not matched to a gene: 8. The CDR3 region has the DNA TGTGCCAGCAGCCTTCGACTAGCGGGAGCGGATGAGACCCAGTACTTC. Translating gives CASSLRLAGADETQYF.